The rows below give T cell receptor beta chains drawn from one sample of a study of Tregs in tolerant kidney transplant recipients. Method: immunoSEQ multiplex PCR; TCRdb's copy keeps in-frame clones and lacks some. The sample lists 85,000 to 100,000 clones, over 85% occurring once. The starting material was CD4+ T cells from blood, obtained before the transplant. Every receptor here comes from a human donor who received a combined kidney and bone marrow transplant. Both conserved end residues are part of each CDR3. Fields, in order: D gene, clone size, V gene, J gene, CDR3 protein, CDR3 DNA. A D gene is named only where the DNA matches it firmly. Size is omitted from some rows. Given values are once, few, many or a class for expanded clones.

>TRBD1|NA|TRBV6-6|TRBJ2-7
CASSYPGGLVYEQYF
TGTGCCAGCAGTTATCCAGGGGGCCTCGTCTACGAGCAGTACTTC
>NA|NA|TRBV18|TRBJ2-3
CASSLGGVTDTQYF
TGTGCCAGCTCACTTGGCGGGGTCACAGATACGCAGTATTTT
>NA|few|TRBV2|TRBJ1-2
CASSEAQPGGYTF
TGTGCCAGCAGTGAAGCTCAACCCGGGGGCTACACCTTC
>NA|NA|TRBV5-1|TRBJ2-7
CASRTPEGPYEQYF
TGCGCCAGCAGAACCCCGGAGGGCCCCTACGAGCAGTACTTC
>NA|NA|TRBV7-3|TRBJ1-6
CASSRATLSPLHF
TGTGCCAGCAGTCGAGCAACCCTTTCACCCCTCCACTTT
>NA|NA|TRBV5-4|TRBJ2-5
CASSYGLATETQYF
TGTGCCAGCAGCTACGGACTCGCCACGGAGACCCAGTACTTC
>TRBD2|NA|TRBV5-4|TRBJ2-5
CASSAGLAVPETQYF
TGTGCCAGCAGCGCGGGGCTAGCGGTCCCAGAGACCCAGTACTTC
>TRBD1|NA|TRBV19|TRBJ2-7
CASTPGQVLSEQYF
TGTGCCAGTACTCCGGGACAGGTCCTTTCCGAGCAGTACTTC
>NA|NA|TRBV11-3|TRBJ1-2
CASSSRTSYGYTF
TGTGCCAGCAGCTCTCGGACAAGCTATGGCTACACCTTC
>NA|NA|TRBV27|TRBJ2-3
CASSLERVPTDTQYF
TGTGCCAGCAGTTTAGAGAGAGTCCCCACAGATACGCAGTATTTT
>NA|NA|TRBV28|TRBJ1-6
CASSPPGDSPLHF
TGTGCCAGCAGTCCTCCAGGGGATTCACCCCTCCACTTT
>NA|NA|TRBV6-5|TRBJ1-3
CASSYYGNTIYF
TGTGCCAGCAGTTATTACGGGAACACCATATATTTT
>TRBD2|NA|TRBV2|TRBJ2-1
CAIRHPLAGVGNEQFF
TGTGCCATTCGGCACCCTCTAGCGGGAGTCGGCAATGAGCAGTTCTTC
>TRBD1|NA|TRBV5-6|TRBJ2-7
CASSLSGGQQYF
TGTGCCAGCAGCTTATCAGGGGGCCAGCAGTACTTC
>TRBD2|NA|TRBV9|TRBJ2-5
CASSVGGAGYETQYF
TGTGCCAGCAGCGTAGGGGGAGCGGGATACGAGACCCAGTACTTC
>NA|NA|TRBV20-1|TRBJ2-4
CSGGGKNIQYF
TGCAGTGGGGGCGGCAAAAACATTCAGTACTTC
>NA|NA|TRBV29-1|TRBJ2-1
CSVSSGPYNEQFF
TGCAGCGTCTCGAGCGGGCCCTACAATGAGCAGTTCTTC
>TRBD2|NA|TRBV4-2|TRBJ2-3
CASSALAGVTDTQYF
TGTGCCAGCAGCGCTCTAGCGGGGGTCACAGATACGCAGTATTTT
>NA|NA|TRBV19|TRBJ2-5
CASSIGRKETQYF
TGTGCCAGTAGTATTGGCAGAAAAGAGACCCAGTACTTC
>NA|NA|TRBV4-1|TRBJ2-1
CASDRPGRHSIYNEQFF
TGCGCCAGCGATCGTCCCGGAAGACACTCGATCTACAATGAGCAGTTCTTC
>NA|NA|TRBV5-1|TRBJ2-1
CASREGAFEGNEQFF
TGCGCCAGCAGGGAGGGGGCTTTCGAGGGGAATGAGCAGTTCTTC
>NA|NA|TRBV9|TRBJ1-1
CASSALQVNTEAFF
TGTGCCAGCAGCGCACTACAGGTGAACACTGAAGCTTTCTTT
>TRBD1|NA|TRBV18|TRBJ1-5
CASSIRTGNNQPQHF
TGTGCCAGCTCAATCCGGACAGGGAACAATCAGCCCCAGCATTTT
>TRBD2|NA|TRBV28|TRBJ2-1
CASKRGQGFEQFF
TGTGCCAGCAAGCGGGGGCAAGGGTTTGAGCAGTTCTTC
>NA|NA|TRBV2|TRBJ1-4
CASMGTGEKLFF
TGTGCCAGCATGGGGACTGGAGAAAAACTGTTTTTT
>NA|NA|TRBV6-1|TRBJ2-7
CASKLSFYEQYF
TGTGCCAGCAAGCTATCATTCTACGAGCAGTACTTC
>NA|once|TRBV21-1|TRBJ2-7
CASSAIQPHYEQYF
TGTGCCAGCAGCGCTATACAGCCACACTACGAGCAGTACTTC
>TRBD2|NA|TRBV4-1|TRBJ2-3
CASSPRTSGGTDTQYF
TGCGCCAGCAGCCCTAGGACTAGCGGGGGTACAGATACGCAGTATTTT
>TRBD2|NA|TRBV6-1|TRBJ2-1
CASSERRTSGNYYDEQFF
TGTGCCAGCAGTGAAAGGAGGACTAGCGGGAACTACTACGATGAGCAGTTCTTC